This T cell receptor (beta chain) was recorded in a study of radiation and T cells in renal cell carcinoma. The time point is: blood 2 weeks post-SBRT. Sample treatment: 15 Gy SBRT to primary tumor, nephrectomy 4 weeks later. This CDR3 has 12 residues. V was pared by 6 bases and J by 6 bases, with 9 bases between. In germline, CDR1 is SEHNR, CDR2 FQNEAQ (reference sequence). The table came from immunoSEQ multiplex PCR; TCRdb's copy has only in-frame clones and leaves some out. The sample records fewer than 30,000 clones, 81% being singletons. The clonotype was recovered from a man aged 60 to 75 with renal cell carcinoma. This chain connects TRBV7-9 to TRBJ2-1; D gene uncertain. The sample here was blood, taken from a patient whose treatment included radiotherapy and nephrectomy. CDR3 residues: CASRDPGNEQFF. Here the CDR3 DNA reads TGTGCCAGCAGGGATCCGGGCAATGAGCAGTTCTTC.